A selection of T cell receptor beta chains follows, all from one sample in a study of T-cell reconstitution after alpha-beta-depleted transplantation in children. TCRdb processed the PCR reads anew with MiXCR; each CDR3 protein has one entry. The sample records 300,000 to 400,000 distinct CDR3 sequences, about a sixth being singletons. The specimen was PBMCs, mostly from graft donor cells, collected 360 days after TCRalphabeta/CD19-depleted stem cell transplant. The receptors come from a male patient between 2 and 10 years old who had a stem cell transplant for acute lymphoblastic leukemia, so the T cells may come from the graft donor. Each CDR3 is given with its conserved first and last residue. Size tells how often a clone was seen (once, few, many) or the class of an expanded clone, and some rows leave it out.

J gene | clone size | V gene | CDR3 protein
TRBJ1-1 | many | TRBV5-1 | CASSFVGGGPNTEAFF
TRBJ1-4 | few | TRBV6-1 | CASTPWTGSKEKLFF
TRBJ2-3 | . | TRBV7-9 | CASSFSGLGVDTQYF
TRBJ2-7 | many | TRBV5-1 | CASSLASDSYEQYF
TRBJ1-1 | many | TRBV20-1 | CSAYRGREWDTEAFF
TRBJ1-5 | . | TRBV4-1 | CASSQEPTGLPQHF
TRBJ2-7 | many | TRBV5-1 | CASSWPGTGEFNPYEQYF
TRBJ1-1 | . | TRBV19 | CASSKAPTNTEAFF
TRBJ2-3 | . | TRBV20-1 | CSARGVAGQGNTDTQYF
TRBJ2-2 | few | TRBV28 | CASVPGGITGELFF
TRBJ2-3 | many | TRBV28 | CASSLIAGTGISTDTQYF
TRBJ2-6 | many | TRBV28 | CASSPQLASGANVLTF
TRBJ2-1 | . | TRBV12-3/TRBV12-4 | CASSPPGQGSHEQFF
TRBJ2-7 | . | TRBV3-1 | CASSKPGTSSSYEQYF
TRBJ2-7 | few | TRBV20-1 | CSARDPGLAGGWSSYEQYF
TRBJ1-3 | . | TRBV6-1 | CASSGYREAGNTIYF
TRBJ2-7 | few | TRBV28 | CASSSLSGGSYEQYF
TRBJ2-7 | . | TRBV3-1 | CASSQEMPGQFNEQYF
TRBJ2-4 | . | TRBV4-1 | CASSQDPSPSGRQSGYNIQYF
TRBJ2-2 | few | TRBV12-3/TRBV12-4 | CASRLQGVNTGELFF
TRBJ2-7 | . | TRBV11-2 | CASSPIRDYEQYF
TRBJ1-4 | . | TRBV7-8 | CASKQTRGLNEKLFF
TRBJ2-7 | many | TRBV18 | CASSRGLALSYEQYF
TRBJ1-5 | . | TRBV6-1 | CASSAGQGSNQPQHF
TRBJ1-6 | . | TRBV12-3/TRBV12-4 | CASSLGTGGVNSPLHF
TRBJ2-5 | . | TRBV24-1 | CATSDPRDWAADGGETQYF
TRBJ2-2 | . | TRBV4-1 | CASSFRRLAGDTGELFF
TRBJ2-2 | . | TRBV7-8 | CASSPSTSGRISTGELFF
TRBJ2-2 | few | TRBV5-1 | CASSLEPIPTGELFF
TRBJ2-7 | . | TRBV20-1 | CSARGGSRYEQYF
TRBJ1-1 | . | TRBV7-8 | CASSPGQSLNTEAFF
TRBJ2-1 | many | TRBV11-3 | CASSFGAGEQFF
TRBJ2-7 | . | TRBV5-6 | CASSRRTSGRFSGYEQYF
TRBJ2-1 | few | TRBV28 | CASSLAGTSYNEQFF
TRBJ1-1 | . | TRBV20-1 | CSAPRRAGPGGTEAFF
TRBJ2-7 | many | TRBV5-5 | CASSLEWVARSYEQYF
TRBJ1-1 | few | TRBV6-5 | CASSLQGGGAFF
TRBJ2-6 | few | TRBV29-1 | CSVEVWNHGANVLTF
TRBJ2-1 | . | TRBV6-1 | CASKGRDYDNEQFF
TRBJ1-5 | . | TRBV3-1 | CASSQYHRQGCSNQPQHF
TRBJ2-2 | few | TRBV28 | CASSRDRVGPTGELFF
TRBJ2-4 | . | TRBV12-3/TRBV12-4 | CASSLWEEAKNIQYF
TRBJ1-5 | . | TRBV9 | CASSRGRGANQPQHF
TRBJ2-1 | . | TRBV2 | CASSTRSGTGAYNEQFF
TRBJ2-1 | few | TRBV28 | CASTLGSSNEQFF
TRBJ2-7 | few | TRBV6-5 | CASSYADEQYF
TRBJ1-6 | few | TRBV30 | CACSRDRGSPLHF
TRBJ2-7 | . | TRBV7-9 | CASSVDLGYEQYF
TRBJ1-4 | . | TRBV7-2 | CASSFAPRDMLKTATNEKLFF
TRBJ2-2 | many | TRBV4-2 | CASSQVQGNGELFF
TRBJ1-2 | . | TRBV9 | CASSPGTGYGYTF
TRBJ2-7 | few | TRBV5-1 | CASSLGGTVMGEQYF
TRBJ1-1 | few | TRBV19 | CASSIGGLNTEAFF
TRBJ2-3 | once | TRBV18 | CASSSPMGDTQYF